This TCR beta chain was found in a study of T cell responses to AZD1222 COVID-19 vaccine. As for this clone: Its specificity is not known.

Libraries were prepared by immunoSEQ multiplex PCR; TCRdb keeps only in-frame clonotypes and omits some of them. Here the sample spans 250,000 to 300,000 clones, around 92% being singletons. The V gene's germline CDR1 is WSHSY and CDR2 SAAADI. The CDR3 is 14 residues long. V dropped 5 bases and J dropped 4; count of bases not matched to a gene: 8. Regarding the study as a whole: Close to half of spike-specific TCRs reportedly recognize unmutated variant regions. White British people made up most donors, females outnumbered males, and clonal diversity was possibly underestimated. Compared with day 0, the breadth and depth of the Spike-specific TCR repertoire rose significantly after two doses of AZD1222. Repertoire sampling was restricted to post-peak T cell response timepoints.

This TCR came from an adult who received the AZD1222 COVID-19 vaccine. This chain uses TRBV10-2 with TRBJ2-7; TRBD2 agrees at 7 bases. The source was peripheral blood, collected 28 days after the second AZD1222 dose. CDR3 DNA: TGCGCCAGCAGTCGAGCTAGCGGAGCATACGAGCAGTACTTC. It is translated as CASSRASGAYEQYF.